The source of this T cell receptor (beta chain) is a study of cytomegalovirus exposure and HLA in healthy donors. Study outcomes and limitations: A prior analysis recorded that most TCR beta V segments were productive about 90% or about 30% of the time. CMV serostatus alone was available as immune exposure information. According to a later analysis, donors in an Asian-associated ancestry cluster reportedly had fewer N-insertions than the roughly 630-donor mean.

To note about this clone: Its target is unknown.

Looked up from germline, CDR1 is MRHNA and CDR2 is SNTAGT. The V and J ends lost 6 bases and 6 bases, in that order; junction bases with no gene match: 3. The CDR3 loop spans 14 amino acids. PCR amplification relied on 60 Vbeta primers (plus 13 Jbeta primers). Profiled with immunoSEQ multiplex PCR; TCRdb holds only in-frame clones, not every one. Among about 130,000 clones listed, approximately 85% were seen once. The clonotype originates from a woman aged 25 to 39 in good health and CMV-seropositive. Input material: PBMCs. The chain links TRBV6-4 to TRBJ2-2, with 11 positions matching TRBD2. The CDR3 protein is CASRQLAGAGELFF. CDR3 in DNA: TGTGCCAGCAGGCAACTAGCGGGAGCCGGGGAGCTGTTTTTT.